This is a list of T cell receptor beta chains from one sample in a study of CD8 T cells in ankylosing spondylitis. In TCRdb, the 5' RACE reads were re-called with MiXCR into one record per CDR3 protein. The sample shows 250,000 to 350,000 distinct CDR3 sequences, around 20% of them seen only once. Sequences were obtained from blood, either unsorted or a sorted T cell fraction (not recorded which). These receptors were collected from a female donor with ankylosing spondylitis or in good health (not recorded which). The CDR3 runs from the conserved cysteine through the conserved F or W. A D gene is named only where the DNA matches it firmly. Clone size is stated in some rows and not others, as once, few, many or a class when expanded.

j_call: TRBJ2-7; clone_size: few; d_call: TRBD2; v_call: TRBV6-2/TRBV6-3; cdr3_nt: TGTGCCAGCAGCGGATTAGCGGGAGCCTCCTACGAGCAGTACTTC; cdr3_aa: CASSGLAGASYEQYF
j_call: TRBJ2-2; clone_size: .; d_call: TRBD2; v_call: TRBV20-1; cdr3_nt: TGCAGTGCCAGACACGGACTAGCCTTCGGTCCCGGGGAGCTGTTTTTT; cdr3_aa: CSARHGLAFGPGELFF
j_call: TRBJ2-7; clone_size: .; d_call: TRBD1; v_call: TRBV5-5; cdr3_nt: TGTGCCAGTGATACAGGGGTCCTTAGCTCCTACGAGCAGTACTTC; cdr3_aa: CASDTGVLSSYEQYF
j_call: TRBJ2-3; clone_size: .; d_call: .; v_call: TRBV15; cdr3_nt: TGTGCCACCGCGGCAGGGTGGGATACGCAGTATTTT; cdr3_aa: CATAAGWDTQYF
j_call: TRBJ2-1; clone_size: .; d_call: .; v_call: TRBV6-2/TRBV6-3; cdr3_nt: TGTGCCAGCAGTTACTCGATCGGAGGTGAGCAGTTCTTC; cdr3_aa: CASSYSIGGEQFF
j_call: TRBJ2-7; clone_size: .; d_call: TRBD2; v_call: TRBV5-1; cdr3_nt: TGCGCCAGCAGCCCTGGACTAGCGGCCCGCTACGAGCAGTACTTC; cdr3_aa: CASSPGLAARYEQYF
j_call: TRBJ1-5; clone_size: .; d_call: .; v_call: TRBV6-5; cdr3_nt: TGTGCCAGCAGTTACTCGAGACAGATGTATCAGCCCCAGCATTTT; cdr3_aa: CASSYSRQMYQPQHF
j_call: TRBJ1-6; clone_size: few; d_call: .; v_call: TRBV7-2; cdr3_nt: TGTGCCAGCACCACTAGCGGGGGGGCCCTCCACTTT; cdr3_aa: CASTTSGGALHF
j_call: TRBJ1-1; clone_size: few; d_call: .; v_call: TRBV29-1; cdr3_nt: TGCAGCGTTGTTCTTCCCGGAGCTGAAGCTTTCTTT; cdr3_aa: CSVVLPGAEAFF
j_call: TRBJ2-3; clone_size: few; d_call: .; v_call: TRBV7-6; cdr3_nt: TGTGCCAGCAGCTTAGCCGCCGGGACGGTCACAGATACGCAGTATTTT; cdr3_aa: CASSLAAGTVTDTQYF
j_call: TRBJ1-1; clone_size: .; d_call: TRBD1; v_call: TRBV6-1; cdr3_nt: TGTGCCAGCAGTCCCGGGGACAGGGGAGGCACTGAAGCTTTCTTT; cdr3_aa: CASSPGDRGGTEAFF
j_call: TRBJ2-1; clone_size: .; d_call: TRBD2; v_call: TRBV20-1; cdr3_nt: TGCAGTGCCCTGACTAGCGGGGGTTACAATGAGCAGTTCTTC; cdr3_aa: CSALTSGGYNEQFF
j_call: TRBJ2-5; clone_size: .; d_call: TRBD2; v_call: TRBV11-2; cdr3_nt: TGTGCCAGCAGGTCTAGCGGCGAGACCCAGTACTTC; cdr3_aa: CASRSSGETQYF
j_call: TRBJ2-1; clone_size: .; d_call: .; v_call: TRBV11-3; cdr3_nt: TGTGCCAGCAGCAATGACGAGAACTCCTACAATGAGCAGTTCTTC; cdr3_aa: CASSNDENSYNEQFF
j_call: TRBJ2-7; clone_size: .; d_call: .; v_call: TRBV6-2/TRBV6-3; cdr3_nt: TGTGCCAGCAGTTACGGCGGGATCGGTCCAGTCGAGCAGTACTTC; cdr3_aa: CASSYGGIGPVEQYF
j_call: TRBJ2-1; clone_size: many; d_call: TRBD2; v_call: TRBV15; cdr3_nt: TGTGCCACCAGCAGAGAAGCGGGAGACTTCAATGAGCAGTTCTTC; cdr3_aa: CATSREAGDFNEQFF
j_call: TRBJ2-7; clone_size: .; d_call: .; v_call: TRBV18; cdr3_nt: TGTGCCAGCTCACCCACCGGCAGGGGAGGACCCTACGAGCAGTACTTC; cdr3_aa: CASSPTGRGGPYEQYF
j_call: TRBJ2-7; clone_size: once; d_call: .; v_call: TRBV5-1; cdr3_nt: TGCGCCAGCAGCTTGGACTTCCATGCCTACGAGCAGTACTTC; cdr3_aa: CASSLDFHAYEQYF
j_call: TRBJ2-2; clone_size: .; d_call: TRBD2; v_call: TRBV19; cdr3_nt: TGTGCCACCCGGGGGCTAGCGGGAGCCGGCGGGGAGCTGTTTTTT; cdr3_aa: CATRGLAGAGGELFF
j_call: TRBJ1-1; clone_size: many; d_call: .; v_call: TRBV6-1; cdr3_nt: TGTGCCAGCCGCCGTAGCCCGGGATATGAAGCTTTCTTT; cdr3_aa: CASRRSPGYEAFF
j_call: TRBJ1-2; clone_size: few; d_call: TRBD1; v_call: TRBV20-1; cdr3_nt: TGCAGTGCTAGACCGGGACAGACCCTCTATGGCTACACCTTC; cdr3_aa: CSARPGQTLYGYTF
j_call: TRBJ2-4; clone_size: few; d_call: TRBD2; v_call: TRBV27; cdr3_nt: TGTGCCAGCAGACTATTAAGCGGGAGGGTTGCCGTTCAGTACTTC; cdr3_aa: CASRLLSGRVAVQYF
j_call: TRBJ1-5; clone_size: .; d_call: .; v_call: TRBV12-3/TRBV12-4; cdr3_nt: TGTGCCAGCAGTTTTCGACAGGTAGTTTCGAATCAGCCCCAGCATTTT; cdr3_aa: CASSFRQVVSNQPQHF
j_call: TRBJ2-5; clone_size: few; d_call: .; v_call: TRBV2; cdr3_nt: TGTGCCTCTCGGAGTAGCCGCCAAGAGACCCAGTACTTC; cdr3_aa: CASRSSRQETQYF
j_call: TRBJ1-3; clone_size: .; d_call: .; v_call: TRBV4-3; cdr3_nt: TGCGCCAGCAGCCAGGGACAAGTTGGAAACACCATATATTTT; cdr3_aa: CASSQGQVGNTIYF
j_call: TRBJ2-1; clone_size: few; d_call: TRBD2; v_call: TRBV28; cdr3_nt: TGTGCCAGCAGTCACCAGCGGGGCTACTACAATGAGCAGTTCTTC; cdr3_aa: CASSHQRGYYNEQFF
j_call: TRBJ2-7; clone_size: .; d_call: TRBD2; v_call: TRBV4-1; cdr3_nt: TGCGCCAGCAGCCACGGACTAGAGGGCTACGAGCAGTACTTC; cdr3_aa: CASSHGLEGYEQYF
j_call: TRBJ2-3; clone_size: few; d_call: .; v_call: TRBV20-1; cdr3_nt: TGCAGTGCTAGAGATGTCGGGCAGGGCGGTACGCAGTATTTT; cdr3_aa: CSARDVGQGGTQYF
j_call: TRBJ1-5; clone_size: many; d_call: .; v_call: TRBV5-1; cdr3_nt: TGCGCCAGCAGCTTGGACAGCTCCAATCAGCCCCAGCATTTT; cdr3_aa: CASSLDSSNQPQHF
j_call: TRBJ2-3; clone_size: .; d_call: TRBD2; v_call: TRBV12-3/TRBV12-4; cdr3_nt: TGTGCCAGCAGTTTAAGCGGGAGGGCCGATACGCAGTATTTT; cdr3_aa: CASSLSGRADTQYF
j_call: TRBJ1-3; clone_size: few; d_call: .; v_call: TRBV15; cdr3_nt: TGTGCCACCAGCAGAGAACCAGCCATCTCTGGAAACACCATATATTTT; cdr3_aa: CATSREPAISGNTIYF
j_call: TRBJ2-1; clone_size: .; d_call: .; v_call: TRBV20-1; cdr3_nt: TGCAGTGCTAGAGATGCGGGACTGGGCGGGGCCCACTACAATGAGCAGTTCTTC; cdr3_aa: CSARDAGLGGAHYNEQFF
j_call: TRBJ2-1; clone_size: few; d_call: .; v_call: TRBV10-3; cdr3_nt: TGTGCCATCAGTGCCGCGACTAGTTGGGACAATGAGCAGTTCTTC; cdr3_aa: CAISAATSWDNEQFF
j_call: TRBJ2-1; clone_size: .; d_call: .; v_call: TRBV20-1; cdr3_nt: TGCAGTGCTAGAGTGTTCGGGGGTCAGAGCTACAATGAGCAGTTCTTC; cdr3_aa: CSARVFGGQSYNEQFF
j_call: TRBJ1-2; clone_size: few; d_call: .; v_call: TRBV10-3; cdr3_nt: TGTGCCATCAGTGAGTCTCCGGGGTATGGCTACACCTTC; cdr3_aa: CAISESPGYGYTF
j_call: TRBJ2-1; clone_size: .; d_call: .; v_call: TRBV12-3/TRBV12-4; cdr3_nt: TGTGCCACGCAAGGGACCACGAGTTACAATGAGCAGTTCTTC; cdr3_aa: CATQGTTSYNEQFF
j_call: TRBJ2-6; clone_size: .; d_call: .; v_call: TRBV5-1; cdr3_nt: TGCGCCAGCCGAAATGGGGGGGGGGCCAACGTCCTGACTTTC; cdr3_aa: CASRNGGGANVLTF
j_call: TRBJ2-7; clone_size: .; d_call: .; v_call: TRBV10-3; cdr3_nt: TGTGCCATCAGTGAGGGTAGGTTTGCCTACGAGCAGTACTTC; cdr3_aa: CAISEGRFAYEQYF
j_call: TRBJ2-2; clone_size: .; d_call: .; v_call: TRBV11-2; cdr3_nt: TGTGCCAGCAGCAAAATTATCACCGGGGAGCTGTTTTTT; cdr3_aa: CASSKIITGELFF
j_call: TRBJ2-1; clone_size: .; d_call: .; v_call: TRBV5-1; cdr3_nt: TGCGCCAGCAGCTCTCCCGGGGTAAACTACAATGAGCAGTTCTTC; cdr3_aa: CASSSPGVNYNEQFF
j_call: TRBJ2-7; clone_size: few; d_call: TRBD1; v_call: TRBV7-6; cdr3_nt: TGTGCCAGCAGCTTAGTAGACAGGGGCGACGAGCAGTACTTC; cdr3_aa: CASSLVDRGDEQYF
j_call: TRBJ2-3; clone_size: many; d_call: TRBD1; v_call: TRBV29-1; cdr3_nt: TGCAGCGTTGAAGGAGGGGGCCGTACGCAGTATTTT; cdr3_aa: CSVEGGGRTQYF
j_call: TRBJ1-1; clone_size: .; d_call: .; v_call: TRBV6-2/TRBV6-3; cdr3_nt: TGTGCCAGCAGCCGCCCGAAAACAGAAGCTTTCTTT; cdr3_aa: CASSRPKTEAFF
j_call: TRBJ2-2; clone_size: .; d_call: .; v_call: TRBV7-2; cdr3_nt: TGTGCCAGCAGCTTAAAGGCCATTAACGGGGAGCTGTTTTTT; cdr3_aa: CASSLKAINGELFF
j_call: TRBJ1-2; clone_size: few; d_call: .; v_call: TRBV6-6; cdr3_nt: TGTGCCAGCAGTTACCTCCGCGGGGGCTACACCTTC; cdr3_aa: CASSYLRGGYTF
j_call: TRBJ2-7; clone_size: few; d_call: TRBD2; v_call: TRBV10-3; cdr3_nt: TGTGCCATCAGTGAAGAGCTAGCGGCTAACGAGCAGTACTTC; cdr3_aa: CAISEELAANEQYF
j_call: TRBJ2-7; clone_size: .; d_call: .; v_call: TRBV20-1; cdr3_nt: TGCAGTGCTATCGGGGGACCCTACGAGCAGTACTTC; cdr3_aa: CSAIGGPYEQYF
j_call: TRBJ1-5; clone_size: few; d_call: .; v_call: TRBV30; cdr3_nt: TGTGCCTGGAGTGGGTGGGCTGCCTTCGGGAATCAGCCCCAGCATTTT; cdr3_aa: CAWSGWAAFGNQPQHF
j_call: TRBJ1-5; clone_size: few; d_call: TRBD1; v_call: TRBV28; cdr3_nt: TGTGCCAGCAGAAGGGGGCTGGGCAATCAGCCCCAGCATTTT; cdr3_aa: CASRRGLGNQPQHF
j_call: TRBJ2-5; clone_size: few; d_call: .; v_call: TRBV4-3; cdr3_nt: TGCGCCAGCAGCCAGGACCCTAACAGGAGGGAGACCCAGTACTTC; cdr3_aa: CASSQDPNRRETQYF
j_call: TRBJ2-3; clone_size: .; d_call: TRBD1; v_call: TRBV20-1; cdr3_nt: TGCAGTGCTGAACAGGGGGGACCTGGCACAGATACGCAGTATTTT; cdr3_aa: CSAEQGGPGTDTQYF
j_call: TRBJ2-1; clone_size: .; d_call: .; v_call: TRBV12-3/TRBV12-4; cdr3_nt: TGTGCCAGCAGTTTAGTTAGGGCCGGGTGGGGCTTTTGGGAGCAGTTCTTC; cdr3_aa: CASSLVRAGWGFWEQFF
j_call: TRBJ2-1; clone_size: .; d_call: TRBD2; v_call: TRBV14; cdr3_nt: TGTGCCAGCAGCCCGACTAGCGGGATACCTTTTAGGAATGAGCAGTTCTTC; cdr3_aa: CASSPTSGIPFRNEQFF
j_call: TRBJ2-3; clone_size: .; d_call: .; v_call: TRBV20-1; cdr3_nt: TGCAGTGCTAGTCCCTTCCAGGGGCGAAACACAGATACGCAGTATTTT; cdr3_aa: CSASPFQGRNTDTQYF
j_call: TRBJ2-3; clone_size: .; d_call: .; v_call: TRBV7-9; cdr3_nt: TGTGCCAGCAGCTTCATGGACCTCCTTATTGTGGATACGCAGTATTTT; cdr3_aa: CASSFMDLLIVDTQYF
j_call: TRBJ1-3; clone_size: few; d_call: .; v_call: TRBV7-9; cdr3_nt: TGTGCCAGCAGCCGCTTGGGGCCCGGAAACACCATATATTTT; cdr3_aa: CASSRLGPGNTIYF
j_call: TRBJ2-5; clone_size: .; d_call: .; v_call: TRBV15; cdr3_nt: TGTGCCACCAGCAGCCTAGGGGGGGAGACCCAGTACTTC; cdr3_aa: CATSSLGGETQYF
j_call: TRBJ1-4; clone_size: many; d_call: .; v_call: TRBV29-1; cdr3_nt: TGCAGCGTCGGACAGCAAAATGAAAAACTGTTTTTT; cdr3_aa: CSVGQQNEKLFF
j_call: TRBJ2-3; clone_size: few; d_call: TRBD2; v_call: TRBV20-1; cdr3_nt: TGCAGGAAGACTAGCGGGGTTCGTAGCACAGATACGCAGTATTTT; cdr3_aa: CRKTSGVRSTDTQYF
j_call: TRBJ1-5; clone_size: .; d_call: .; v_call: TRBV6-1; cdr3_nt: TGTGCCAGCACGCGAGTTCATGGTCAGCCCCAGCATTTT; cdr3_aa: CASTRVHGQPQHF